This T cell receptor beta chain came from a study of CD8+ T cells in alopecia areata. This clone was found a few times. The length of the CDR3 is 15 residues. The junction had 8 bases not matched to a gene; V was cut back by 5 bases and J by 6 bases. The germline gives CDR1 SGHTA, CDR2 FQGNSA. After isolation, RNA underwent reverse transcription to generate cDNA as the sequencing template. The table came from immunoSEQ multiplex PCR; TCRdb's copy has only in-frame clones and leaves some out. The sample lists 190,000 or so clones; about three fifths were seen once. Treatment reported: oral pan-JAK inhibitor, 5-10 mg twice daily.

The J gene is TRBJ1-4, the V gene TRBV7-2, with TRBD1 matching 8 bases. The material sequenced was CD4+ T cells sorted from blood, taken at week 24, from a patient treated with tofacitinib. The TCR comes from a human donor with alopecia areata. In DNA, the CDR3 is TGTGCCAGCAGCCTCTCGGGGGGACAGGATGAAAAACTGTTTTTT. It encodes CASSLSGGQDEKLFF.